This T cell receptor beta chain was documented in a study of graft-versus-host responses after intestinal transplantation. Measured with immunoSEQ multiplex PCR; TCRdb has only the in-frame clones, and not every one. Among tens of thousands of clones listed, roughly 90% were seen once. On this clone itself: Its target is unknown.

Trimming stripped 10 bases from V and 6 bases from J, with 19 bases between. Per the germline V gene, CDR1 is LNHDA and CDR2 is SQIVND (reference sequence). The CDR3 has 14 residues. Sample: unstimulated CD4+ T cells sorted from spleen or lymph node cells, taken before intestinal transplant. V and J are TRBV19 and TRBJ2-1, with D perhaps TRBD2 (5 bases). The TCR comes from a human donor who received an intestinal transplant. The CDR3 spells CATSSAALGNEQFF. For the CDR3, the DNA is TGTGCCACCAGTAGCGCCGCCCTAGGCAATGAGCAGTTCTTC. Full variable domain (remainder filled in from reference TRBV19 and TRBJ2-1): DGGITQSPKYLFRKEGQNVTLSCEQNLNHDAMYWYRQDPGQGLRLIYYSQIVNDFQKGDIAEGYSVSREKKESFPLTVTSAQKNPTAFYLCATSSAALGNEQFFGPGTRLTVL.